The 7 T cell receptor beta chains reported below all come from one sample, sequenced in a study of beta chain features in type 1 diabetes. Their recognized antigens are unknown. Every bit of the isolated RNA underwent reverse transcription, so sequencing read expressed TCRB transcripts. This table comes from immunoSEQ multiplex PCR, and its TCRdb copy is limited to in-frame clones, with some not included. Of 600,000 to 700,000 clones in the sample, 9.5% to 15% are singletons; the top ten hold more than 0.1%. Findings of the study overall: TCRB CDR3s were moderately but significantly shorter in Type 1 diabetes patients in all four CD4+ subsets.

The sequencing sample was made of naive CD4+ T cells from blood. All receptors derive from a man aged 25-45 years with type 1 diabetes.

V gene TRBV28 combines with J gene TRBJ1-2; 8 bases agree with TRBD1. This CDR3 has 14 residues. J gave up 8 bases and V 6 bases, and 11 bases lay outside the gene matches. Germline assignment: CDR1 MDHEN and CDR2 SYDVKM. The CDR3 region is CASSPWDRISGYTF. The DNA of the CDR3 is TGTGCCAGCAGCCCATGGGACAGGATAAGCGGCTACACCTTC.

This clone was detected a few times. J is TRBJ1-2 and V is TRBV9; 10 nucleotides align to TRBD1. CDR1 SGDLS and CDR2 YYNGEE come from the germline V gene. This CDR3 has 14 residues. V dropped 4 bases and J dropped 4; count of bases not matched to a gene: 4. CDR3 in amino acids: CASSPDRGSYGYTF. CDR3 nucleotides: TGTGCCAGCAGCCCGGACAGGGGGTCCTATGGCTACACCTTC. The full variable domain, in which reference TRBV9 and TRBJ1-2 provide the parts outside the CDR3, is DSGVTQTPKHLITATGQRVTLRCSPRSGDLSVYWYQQSLDQGLQFLIQYYNGEERAKGNILERFSAQQFPDLHSELNLSSLELGDSALYFCASSPDRGSYGYTFGSGTRLTVV.

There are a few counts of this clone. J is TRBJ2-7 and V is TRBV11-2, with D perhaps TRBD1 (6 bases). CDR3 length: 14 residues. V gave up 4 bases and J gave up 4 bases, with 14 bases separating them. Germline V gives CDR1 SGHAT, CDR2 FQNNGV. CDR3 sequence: CASSSIQGLYEQYF. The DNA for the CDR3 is TGTGCCAGCAGCTCAATCCAGGGGTTGTACGAGCAGTACTTC.

The CDR3 reads CASCRDRDEKLFF. The DNA for the CDR3 is TGTGCCAGCTGCCGGGACAGGGATGAAAAACTGTTTTTT. The gene calls are TRBV7-9 and TRBJ1-4; 9 nucleotides agree with TRBD1. J gave up 6 bases and V 8 bases, and 4 bases lay outside the gene matches. The CDR3 consists of 13 residues. The germline V gene encodes CDR1 SEHNR and CDR2 FQNEAQ (reference sequence).

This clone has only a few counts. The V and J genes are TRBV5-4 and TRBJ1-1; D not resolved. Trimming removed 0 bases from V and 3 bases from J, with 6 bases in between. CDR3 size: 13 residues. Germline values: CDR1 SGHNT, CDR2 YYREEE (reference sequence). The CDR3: CASSLDVYTEAFF. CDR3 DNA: TGTGCCAGCAGCTTGGACGTATACACTGAAGCTTTCTTT.

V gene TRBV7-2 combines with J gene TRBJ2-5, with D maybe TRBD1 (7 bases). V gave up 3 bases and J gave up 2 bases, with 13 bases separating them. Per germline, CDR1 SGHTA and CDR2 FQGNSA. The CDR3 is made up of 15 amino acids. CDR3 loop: CASSFQGGQQETQYF. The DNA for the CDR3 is TGTGCCAGCAGCTTCCAGGGGGGTCAACAAGAGACCCAGTACTTC.

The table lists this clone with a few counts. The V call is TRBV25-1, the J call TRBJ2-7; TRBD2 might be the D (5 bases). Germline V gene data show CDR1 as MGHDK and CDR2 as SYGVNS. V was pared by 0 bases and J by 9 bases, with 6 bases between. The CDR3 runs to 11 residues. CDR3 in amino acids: CASSEYGGQYF. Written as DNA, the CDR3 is TGTGCCAGCAGTGAATATGGAGGGCAGTACTTC.